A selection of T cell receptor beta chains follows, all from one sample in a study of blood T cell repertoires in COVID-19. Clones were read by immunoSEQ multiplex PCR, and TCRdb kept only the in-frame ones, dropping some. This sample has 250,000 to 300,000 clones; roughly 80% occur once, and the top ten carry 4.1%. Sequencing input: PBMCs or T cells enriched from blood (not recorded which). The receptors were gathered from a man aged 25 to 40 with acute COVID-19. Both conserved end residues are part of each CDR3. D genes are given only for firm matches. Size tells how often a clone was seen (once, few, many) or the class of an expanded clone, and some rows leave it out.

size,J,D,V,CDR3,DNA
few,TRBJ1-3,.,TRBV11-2,CASSLAAASGNTIYF,TGTGCCAGCAGCTTAGCGGCAGCGTCCGGAAACACCATATATTTT
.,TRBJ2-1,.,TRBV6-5,CASRYSYNEQFF,TGTGCCAGCAGATACTCCTACAATGAGCAGTTCTTC
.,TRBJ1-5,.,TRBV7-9,CASSQNRSPQHF,TGTGCCAGCAGCCAAAACAGGTCGCCCCAGCATTTT
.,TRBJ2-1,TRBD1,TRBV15,CATSSPTGSVSEQFF,TGTGCCACCAGCAGTCCGACAGGGTCGGTATCGGAGCAGTTCTTC
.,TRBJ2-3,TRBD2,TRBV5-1,CASSPTSGGSTDTQYF,TGCGCCAGCAGCCCAACTAGCGGGGGTAGCACAGATACGCAGTATTTT
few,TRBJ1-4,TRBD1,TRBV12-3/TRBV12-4,CASSTGGNEKLFF,TGTGCCAGCAGTACAGGGGGGAATGAAAAACTGTTTTTT
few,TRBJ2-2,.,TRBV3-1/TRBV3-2,CASSQGTSRSGELFF,TGTGCCAGCAGCCAAGGAACTAGCCGTTCCGGGGAGCTGTTTTTT
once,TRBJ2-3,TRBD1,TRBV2,CARRQGVSDTQYF,TGTGCCAGGAGACAGGGGGTTTCAGATACGCAGTATTTT
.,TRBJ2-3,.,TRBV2,CASSERLLSTDTQYF,TGTGCCAGCTCGGAGCGGCTCCTAAGCACAGATACGCAGTATTTT
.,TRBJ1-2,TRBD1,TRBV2,CASSPDRGHGYTF,TGTGCCAGCAGCCCTGACAGGGGTCACGGCTACACCTTC
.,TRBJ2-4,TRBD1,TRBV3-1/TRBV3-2,CASSKEAGGKNIQYF,TGTGCCAGCAGCAAGGAAGCAGGGGGCAAAAACATTCAGTACTTC
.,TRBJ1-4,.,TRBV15,CATSLVQGVEKLFF,TGTGCCACCAGCTTGGTACAGGGTGTAGAAAAACTGTTTTTT
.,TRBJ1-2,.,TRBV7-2,CASSLDPSNYGYTF,TGTGCCAGCAGCTTAGATCCGTCTAACTATGGCTACACCTTC
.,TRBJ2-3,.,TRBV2,CASSSGRGSADTQYF,TGTGCCAGCAGTTCGGGACGGGGGAGCGCAGATACGCAGTATTTT
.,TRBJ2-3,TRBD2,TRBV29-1,CSVAGGPPDTQYF,TGCAGCGTTGCGGGAGGGCCCCCAGATACGCAGTATTTT
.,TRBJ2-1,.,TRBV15,CATSSGRGISNEQFF,TGTGCCACCAGCAGCGGCCGCGGGATTTCCAATGAGCAGTTCTTC
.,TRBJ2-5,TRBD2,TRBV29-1,CSVDRTSVQETQYF,TGCAGCGTTGACCGGACTAGCGTACAAGAGACCCAGTACTTC
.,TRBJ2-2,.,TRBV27,CASSFLLTGRTGELFF,TGTGCCAGCAGTTTTTTACTAACAGGGCGCACCGGGGAGCTGTTTTTT
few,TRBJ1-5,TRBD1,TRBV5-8,CASSPRQGERQPQHF,TGTGCCAGCAGCCCAAGACAGGGGGAACGACAGCCCCAGCATTTT
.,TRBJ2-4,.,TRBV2,CASRGGHGAKNIQYF,TGTGCCAGCAGGGGGGGGCACGGAGCCAAAAACATTCAGTACTTC